This paragraph covers one T cell receptor beta chain sequence. This specimen belongs to a study of blood T cell repertoires in COVID-19. Background on the study: The United States, Italy and Spain provided the acute and convalescent COVID-19 samples. T cells, B-cell-depleted T cells, or PBMCs supplied cDNA or gDNA.

The CDR3 loop spans 14 amino acids. Germline V lookup: CDR1 MDHEN, CDR2 SYDVKM. Unmatched junction bases numbered 12, after V lost 6 bases and J lost 7 bases. This table comes from immunoSEQ multiplex PCR, and its TCRdb copy is limited to in-frame clones, with some not included. The sample yields 300,000 to 350,000 clones, about 90% seen once. The genes are TRBV28 and TRBJ2-7; TRBD1 matches at 7 bases. Sequenced sample: peripheral blood. This receptor was obtained from a woman aged 40-49 years with COVID-19, enrolled during active disease. The CDR3 is CASRPPGQLNEQYF. DNA for the CDR3: TGTGCCAGCAGGCCTCCGGGACAGCTGAATGAGCAGTACTTC. Full variable domain (remainder filled in from reference TRBV28 and TRBJ2-7): DVKVTQSSRYLVKRTGEKVFLECVQDMDHENMFWYRQDPGLGLRLIYFSYDVKMKEKGDIPEGYSVSREKKERFSLILESASTNQTSMYLCASRPPGQLNEQYFGPGTRLTVT.